This TCR beta chain was sequenced in a study of blood T cell repertoires in COVID-19. About the study: Whether acute or convalescent, the COVID-19 samples came from the United States, Italy and Spain. Sources were T cells, B-cell-depleted T cells, or PBMCs; the material itself was cDNA or gDNA.

Unmatched junction bases numbered 5, after V lost 4 bases and J lost 2 bases. Per germline, CDR1 SGHRS and CDR2 YFSETQ. This CDR3 is 14 amino acids long. Per the original methods: Nucleated cell counts were estimated from reference gene primer amplification. TCRdb's table, derived via immunoSEQ multiplex PCR, lists solely in-frame clones and lacks some. The V and J calls and clone size are taken from that table; D and trimming were inferred from the DNA. Found here are 150,000 or so clones, more than 75% of them singletons; the top ten hold about 5.7%. The source material was peripheral blood. The sequence was obtained from a man older than 75 with acute or convalescent COVID-19. The chain combines TRBV5-1 with TRBJ1-2; 7 bases fit TRBD1. CDR3 protein: CASSHGTVNYGYTF. In DNA form, the CDR3 reads TGCGCCAGCAGCCACGGGACAGTCAACTATGGCTACACCTTC.